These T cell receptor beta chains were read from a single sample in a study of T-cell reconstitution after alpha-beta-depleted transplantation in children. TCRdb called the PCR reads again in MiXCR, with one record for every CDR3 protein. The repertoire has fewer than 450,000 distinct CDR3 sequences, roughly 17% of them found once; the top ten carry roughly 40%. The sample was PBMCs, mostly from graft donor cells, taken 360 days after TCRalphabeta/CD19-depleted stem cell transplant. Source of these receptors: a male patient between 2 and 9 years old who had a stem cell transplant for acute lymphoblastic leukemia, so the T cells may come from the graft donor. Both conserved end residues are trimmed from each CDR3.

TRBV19	ASSKVRADQETQY
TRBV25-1	ASSIGLYEQY
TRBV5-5	ASSLFSDRVGELF
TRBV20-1	SARVNYEQY
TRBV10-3	AISYAGGGIPDTQY
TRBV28	ASEPGQGVGDTQY
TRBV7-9	ASSLVGLEQY
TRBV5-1	ASSLQGASYEQF
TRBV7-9	ASSTVTVQETQY
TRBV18	ASSPYTDLTSPQETQY
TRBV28	ASSPGGNTQY
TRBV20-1	SARPDRVSYNEQF
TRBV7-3	ASSRWGGTDTQY
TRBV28	ASKKSGSSYEQY
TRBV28	ASSFRGMRTEAF
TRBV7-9	ASSLGTGAYYT
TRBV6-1	ASTGSLAGVDGGELF
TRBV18	ASSPSDRVVAREQY
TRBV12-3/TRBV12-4	ASTPRTSTRSEQF
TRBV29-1	SVEVQAGAQY
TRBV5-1	ASSLAGLETQY
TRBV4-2	ASSQDAGEVEQF
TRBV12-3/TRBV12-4	ASRAGTERSETQY
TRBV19	ARISGTSGRDEQF
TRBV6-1	ASSEAPRGGEF
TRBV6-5	ASSLGRDSIILGTQY